Listed below are T cell receptor beta chains from one sample, sequenced in a study of PD-L1 blockade in urothelial cancer. Method: immunoSEQ multiplex PCR; TCRdb's copy keeps in-frame clones and lacks some. There are 60,000 or so clones in the sample; 80% to 85% occur only once, and 2.5% to 3.5% lies in the top ten. Sequences were derived from PBMCs, sampled around atezolizumab (anti-PD-L1) treatment. These receptors were taken from a man between 65 and 79 years old with urothelial cancer. The CDR3 runs from the conserved cysteine through the conserved F or W. The D gene is left open where the match is weak. Only part of the rows carry a size: once, few, many, or a class if the clone is expanded.

d_gene,abundance,len,j_gene,v_gene,CDR3nt,CDR3aa
TRBD1,NA,13,TRBJ1-1,TRBV29-1,TGCAGCGTCGCGACAGGGGGGAGAACTGAAGCTTTCTTT,CSVATGGRTEAFF
NA,NA,14,TRBJ2-7,TRBV6-5,TGTGCCAGCAGTTACTCCAGAGGTACCTACGAGCAGTACTTC,CASSYSRGTYEQYF
NA,NA,20,TRBJ1-3,TRBV13,TGTGCCAGCAGCTCTAGTCGGCAGGGAAAGGCCGCCACACCGGGAAACACCATATATTTT,CASSSSRQGKAATPGNTIYF
NA,once,13,TRBJ2-7,TRBV28,TGTGCCAGCAGTAGCGAGCTCCCCTACGAGCAGTACTTC,CASSSELPYEQYF
NA,NA,11,TRBJ1-3,TRBV20-1,TGCAGTGCCACTTCTGGAAACACCATATATTTT,CSATSGNTIYF
NA,NA,12,TRBJ1-1,TRBV2,TGTGCCAGCAGTGTGGACTATACTGAAGCTTTCTTT,CASSVDYTEAFF
TRBD2,NA,16,TRBJ2-5,TRBV5-1,TGCGCCAGCAGCTATTCGGGGGGAGGGCCCGCGGAGACCCAGTACTTC,CASSYSGGGPAETQYF
TRBD2,medium-sized,18,TRBJ2-1,TRBV19,TGTGCCACCGACCGCACGACTAGCGGGAGGCCGTCCTACAATGAGCAGTTCTTC,CATDRTTSGRPSYNEQFF
NA,NA,12,TRBJ2-7,TRBV21-1,TGTGCCAGCAGCAACGGTTTTAACGAGCAGTACTTC,CASSNGFNEQYF
TRBD1,NA,15,TRBJ1-4,TRBV25-1,TGTGCCAGCAGTGATACAGGGGGCGGAAGTGAAAAACTGTTTTTT,CASSDTGGGSEKLFF
NA,NA,12,TRBJ2-1,TRBV7-6,TGTGCCAGCAGCTCCGCTAAAAATGAGCAGTTCTTC,CASSSAKNEQFF
TRBD1,NA,14,TRBJ1-1,TRBV13,TGTGCCAGCACCGCGGGACAGTCGAACACTGAAGCTTTCTTT,CASTAGQSNTEAFF
TRBD2,NA,15,TRBJ2-1,TRBV9,TGTGCCAGCAGCCACTTCCTAGCGGACTACAATGAGCAGTTCTTC,CASSHFLADYNEQFF
NA,once,14,TRBJ2-5,TRBV7-7,TGTGCTAGCAGCTTAGACTCCGGGCAAGAGACCCAGTACTTC,CASSLDSGQETQYF
NA,NA,13,TRBJ1-4,TRBV19,TGTGCCAGTAGAAAACAGGGTAATGAAAAACTGTTTTTT,CASRKQGNEKLFF
TRBD2,NA,16,TRBJ2-1,TRBV4-1,TGCGCCAGCAGCCAAGAGGGGACTAGCGGGCTTCTTGAGCAGTTCTTC,CASSQEGTSGLLEQFF
TRBD2,NA,14,TRBJ2-3,TRBV5-1,TGCGCCAGCAGCTTGGCCGGGAGGGGAGATACGCAGTATTTT,CASSLAGRGDTQYF
NA,NA,14,TRBJ1-5,TRBV7-2,TGTGCCAGCGCCACTAGCGGGGGATATCAGCCCCAGCATTTT,CASATSGGYQPQHF
NA,few,9,TRBJ1-2,TRBV30,TGTGCCTGCTCGGGGAGGTCCACCTTC,CACSGRSTF
TRBD2,NA,14,TRBJ2-1,TRBV5-1,TGCGCCAGCAGCTTGGTGATTAGCGGGAATGAGCAGTTCTTC,CASSLVISGNEQFF
NA,NA,15,TRBJ1-5,TRBV15,TGTGCCACCAGCAGAGATAGCCAGGGGAATCAGCCCCAGCATTTT,CATSRDSQGNQPQHF
NA,NA,15,TRBJ1-2,TRBV7-2,TGTGCCAGCAGCTTAGTTGACTCTGGTTTCTATGGCTACACCTTC,CASSLVDSGFYGYTF
TRBD1,NA,14,TRBJ1-5,TRBV2,TGTGCCAGCAGCGCCGGGACAGCTTTGCAGCCCCAGCATTTT,CASSAGTALQPQHF
TRBD1,NA,13,TRBJ2-7,TRBV9,TGTGCCAGCAGCGCCGGGACAGGGAGTGAGCAGTACTTC,CASSAGTGSEQYF
TRBD1,NA,14,TRBJ2-5,TRBV2,TGTGCCAGCAGTGAAGACAGGGGGCAAGAGACCCAGTACTTC,CASSEDRGQETQYF
NA,NA,14,TRBJ1-5,TRBV19,TGTGCCAGTAGTATAACAGGGAGGGGTCAGCCCCAGCATTTT,CASSITGRGQPQHF
TRBD1,once,16,TRBJ1-4,TRBV6-5,TGTGCCAGCAGTTTTCGACAGGGGGGGGGAGGGGAAAAACTGTTTTTT,CASSFRQGGGGEKLFF
NA,NA,14,TRBJ2-2,TRBV10-3,TGTGCCGCCGAACCTACGGGGAACACCGGGGAGCTGTTTTTT,CAAEPTGNTGELFF
TRBD2,NA,16,TRBJ2-7,TRBV7-2,TGTGCCAGCAGGTCCCACTCCAGCGGGAGGTCCTACGAGCAGTACTTC,CASRSHSSGRSYEQYF
NA,NA,13,TRBJ1-1,TRBV27,TGTGCCAGCAGTTTATACACAGAAACTGAAGCTTTCTTT,CASSLYTETEAFF
NA,NA,13,TRBJ2-7,TRBV27,TGTGCCAGCACCCCCACCCCTCCGGGTCGGGAGTACTTC,CASTPTPPGREYF
TRBD2,NA,16,TRBJ2-1,TRBV5-1,TGCGCCAGCAGCTTACTAGCGGGAGGGCCTGGCAATGAGCAGTTCTTC,CASSLLAGGPGNEQFF
NA,NA,12,TRBJ1-1,TRBV30,TGTGCCTGGCGAACAGCCCCGACTGAAGCTTTCTTT,CAWRTAPTEAFF
NA,NA,13,TRBJ1-4,TRBV2,TGTGCCAGCAGTGTTCAGTCTAATGAAAAACTGTTTTTT,CASSVQSNEKLFF
NA,NA,13,TRBJ1-2,TRBV7-2,TGTGCCAGCAGCTTAGACGGACTGGGGGGCTACACCTTC,CASSLDGLGGYTF
TRBD2,NA,16,TRBJ2-7,TRBV5-1,TGCGCCAGCAGCTTGGAAATGGTAGCGGGAGCCTACGAGCAGTACTTC,CASSLEMVAGAYEQYF
NA,once,15,TRBJ1-3,TRBV28,TGTGCCAGCAGTCCCAGGGGCCTCTCTGGAAACACCATATATTTT,CASSPRGLSGNTIYF
TRBD1,NA,15,TRBJ1-4,TRBV6-1,TGTGCCAGCAGTGCGACCCGGGACAGTAATGAAAAACTGTTTTTT,CASSATRDSNEKLFF
NA,NA,15,TRBJ1-2,TRBV7-8,TGTGCCAGCAGCTTAGTGGTTACGGGAGACTATGGCTACACCTTC,CASSLVVTGDYGYTF
TRBD2,few,16,TRBJ2-1,TRBV4-1,TGCGCCAGCAGCCATCCCCCGGGACTACTGTACAATGAGCAGTTCTTC,CASSHPPGLLYNEQFF
NA,NA,12,TRBJ1-1,TRBV6-1,TGTGCCAGCAGTGATGCGGGGGCTGAAGCTTTCTTT,CASSDAGAEAFF
NA,NA,16,TRBJ1-5,TRBV12-5,TGTGCTAGTGGTCCTGGGGGGGGGTTGGCAGATCAGCCCCAGCATTTT,CASGPGGGLADQPQHF
NA,NA,14,TRBJ1-1,TRBV6-1,TGTGCCAGCAGTAATTACAGGGAGAACACTGAAGCTTTCTTT,CASSNYRENTEAFF
TRBD1,NA,15,TRBJ2-7,TRBV27,TGTGCCAGCAGCCGGGGCCCAGGGGGTACCTACGAGCAGTACTTC,CASSRGPGGTYEQYF
NA,few,15,TRBJ2-3,TRBV6-1,TGTGCCAGCAAGTGGGGGGTCTGGGGCACAGATACGCAGTATTTT,CASKWGVWGTDTQYF
TRBD2,NA,17,TRBJ2-1,TRBV9,TGTGCCAGCAGCGTAGAGGCTAGCGGGACAGTCCACAATGAGCAGTTCTTC,CASSVEASGTVHNEQFF
TRBD2,NA,19,TRBJ2-7,TRBV5-1,TGCGCCAGCAGCTTGGGACTAGCGGGAGGGATAAGGAGCTCCTACGAGCAGTACTTC,CASSLGLAGGIRSSYEQYF
NA,NA,15,TRBJ1-4,TRBV5-4,TGTGCCAGCAGCTTGTCGGGAGTCGCTAATGAAAAACTGTTTTTT,CASSLSGVANEKLFF
TRBD2,NA,16,TRBJ2-7,TRBV5-5,TGTGCCAGCAGCCCGACGCTAGCGGGAGTCACCTACGAGCAGTACTTC,CASSPTLAGVTYEQYF
NA,once,15,TRBJ1-5,TRBV28,TGTGCCAGCAGCTCAGTGGCGGGTTTGGATCAGCCCCAGCATTTT,CASSSVAGLDQPQHF
TRBD2,NA,16,TRBJ2-1,TRBV11-2,TGTGCCAGCAACAAGGCCGGGACTAGCGCATACAATGAGCAGTTCTTC,CASNKAGTSAYNEQFF
TRBD1,NA,16,TRBJ1-2,TRBV18,TGTGCCAGCTCACTAAACACGGGACAGGGGAACTATGGCTACACCTTC,CASSLNTGQGNYGYTF
NA,NA,13,TRBJ1-5,TRBV6-1,TGTGCCAGCAGTTGGGGTAGGGGCCAGCCCCAGCATTTT,CASSWGRGQPQHF